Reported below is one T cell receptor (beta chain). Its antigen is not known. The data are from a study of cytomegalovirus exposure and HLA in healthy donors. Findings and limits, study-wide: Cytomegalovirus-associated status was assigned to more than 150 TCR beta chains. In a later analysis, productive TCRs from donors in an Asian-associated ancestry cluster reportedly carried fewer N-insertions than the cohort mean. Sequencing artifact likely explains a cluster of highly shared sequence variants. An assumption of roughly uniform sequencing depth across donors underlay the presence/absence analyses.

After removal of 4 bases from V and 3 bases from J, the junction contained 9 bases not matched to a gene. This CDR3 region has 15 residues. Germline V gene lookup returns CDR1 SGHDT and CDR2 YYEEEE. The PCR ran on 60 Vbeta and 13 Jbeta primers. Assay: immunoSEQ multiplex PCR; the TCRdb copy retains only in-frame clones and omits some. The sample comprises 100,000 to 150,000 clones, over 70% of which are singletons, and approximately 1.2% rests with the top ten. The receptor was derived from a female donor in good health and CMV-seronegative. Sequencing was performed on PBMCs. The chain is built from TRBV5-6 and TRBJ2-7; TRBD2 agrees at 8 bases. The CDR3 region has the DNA TGTGCCAGCAGCGGGGTCACTAGCGGCTTCTACGAGCAGTACTTC. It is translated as CASSGVTSGFYEQYF.